This TCR beta chain was captured in a study of early T cells in non-severe SARS-CoV-2 infection. Study-level information: The input, bulk RNA from unsorted whole blood, was sequenced, and chains were unpaired.

J gave up 4 bases and V 7 bases, and 3 bases lay outside the gene matches. This CDR3 spans 14 amino acids. Germline-derived CDR1 and CDR2 are SQVTM and ANQGSEA. MiXCR was run by TCRdb on the 5' RACE reads, yielding one entry per CDR3 protein. The sample has tens of thousands of distinct CDR3 sequences; over 4% are singletons. The table lists this clonotype with many counts. The chain uses TRBV29-1 and TRBJ2-2; 13 bases are shared with TRBD2. This clonotype originated in an adult who was a healthcare worker with PCR-confirmed SARS-CoV-2 infection or an uninfected control (not recorded which). Sequencing was done on a sample of whole blood. DNA for the CDR3: TGCAGCGCAGGGACTAGCGGGGCCACCGGGGAGCTGTTTTTT. Its protein is CSAGTSGATGELFF.